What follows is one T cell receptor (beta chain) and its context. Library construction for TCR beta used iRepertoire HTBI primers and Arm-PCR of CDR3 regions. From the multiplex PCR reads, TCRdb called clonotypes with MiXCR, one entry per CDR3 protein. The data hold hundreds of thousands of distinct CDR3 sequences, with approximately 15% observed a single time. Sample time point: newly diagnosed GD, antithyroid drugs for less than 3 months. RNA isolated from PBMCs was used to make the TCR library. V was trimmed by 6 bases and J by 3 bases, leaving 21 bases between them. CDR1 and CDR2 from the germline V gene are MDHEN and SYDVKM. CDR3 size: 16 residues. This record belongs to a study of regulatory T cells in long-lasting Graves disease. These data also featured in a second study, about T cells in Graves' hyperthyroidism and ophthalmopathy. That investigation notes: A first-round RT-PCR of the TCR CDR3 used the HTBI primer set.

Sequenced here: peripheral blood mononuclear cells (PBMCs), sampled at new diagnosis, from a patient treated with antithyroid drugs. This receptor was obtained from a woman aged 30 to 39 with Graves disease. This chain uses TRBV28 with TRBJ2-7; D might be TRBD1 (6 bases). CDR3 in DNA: TGTGCCAGCAGCCCTACAGGGTTGGGAAAAAACTACGAGCAGTACTTC. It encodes CASSPTGLGKNYEQYF. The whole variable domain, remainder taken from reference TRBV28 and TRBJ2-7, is DVKVTQSSRYLVKRTGEKVFLECVQDMDHENMFWYRQDPGLGLRLIYFSYDVKMKEKGDIPEGYSVSREKKERFSLILESASTNQTSMYLCASSPTGLGKNYEQYFGPGTRLTVT.